The clone carrying this TCR beta chain showed up just a few times. Antigen specificity is unknown. This sample is drawn from a study of CD8 T cells in ankylosing spondylitis. Regarding the study as a whole: Ankylosing spondylitis blood seemed to carry a telltale TCR beta motif made of several highly homologous variants. Disease-linked clones were reportedly significantly enriched in matched ankylosing spondylitis synovial fluid.

This CDR3 is 13 amino acids long. Germline V gene data show CDR1 as SGHRS and CDR2 as YFSETQ. V was cut by 5 bases and J by 0 bases, with 8 bases left in between. TCRdb redid the calling of the 5' RACE reads with MiXCR, one entry per CDR3 protein. The repertoire consists of a few hundred thousand distinct CDR3 sequences, with about 16% occurring once and the leading ten covering under 45%. The V call is TRBV5-1, the J call TRBJ1-1; TRBD1 is a possible D gene (5 bases). This sequence was found in a male donor with ankylosing spondylitis. The sequenced sample was blood, either unsorted or a sorted T cell fraction (not recorded which). CDR3 amino acids: CASSADMNTEAFF. The DNA of the CDR3 is TGCGCCAGCAGTGCGGACATGAACACTGAAGCTTTCTTT.